This T cell receptor beta chain was identified during a study of blood T cell repertoires in COVID-19. On the study more broadly: The origin of the acute and convalescent COVID-19 samples was the United States, Italy and Spain. Sample material is recorded as cDNA or gDNA derived from T cells, B-cell-depleted T cells, or PBMCs.

The CDR3 totals 15 residues. Trimming pared 0 bases from V and 7 bases from J, leaving 13 bases between. CDR1 SGHRS and CDR2 YFSETQ come from the germline V gene. Method: immunoSEQ multiplex PCR; TCRdb's copy keeps in-frame clones and lacks some. The table records about 190,000 clones, around 86% of them present only once. V gene TRBV5-1 combines with J gene TRBJ1-4; tentative D call: TRBD1 (6 bases). The clonotype was recovered from a woman in her 40s in a cohort exposed to, infected with or recovered from COVID-19 (not recorded which). Sequenced material: PBMCs or T cells enriched from blood (not recorded which). This chain's CDR3 is CASSLGRGFGEKLFF. The CDR3 DNA reads as TGCGCCAGCAGCTTGGGAAGGGGGTTTGGTGAAAAACTGTTTTTT.